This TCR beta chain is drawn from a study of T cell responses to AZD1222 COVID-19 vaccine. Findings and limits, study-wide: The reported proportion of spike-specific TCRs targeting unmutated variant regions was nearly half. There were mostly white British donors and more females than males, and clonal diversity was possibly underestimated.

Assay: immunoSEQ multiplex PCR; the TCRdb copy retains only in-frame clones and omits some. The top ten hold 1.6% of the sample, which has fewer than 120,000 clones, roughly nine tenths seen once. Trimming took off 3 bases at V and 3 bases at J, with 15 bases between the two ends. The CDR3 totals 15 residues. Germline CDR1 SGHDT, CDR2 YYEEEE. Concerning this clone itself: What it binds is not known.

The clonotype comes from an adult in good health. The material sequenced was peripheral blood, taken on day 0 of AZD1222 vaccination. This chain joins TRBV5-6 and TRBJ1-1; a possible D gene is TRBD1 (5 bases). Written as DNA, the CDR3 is TGTGCCAGCAGCTGGGGGGGACCGAGACACACTGAAGCTTTCTTT. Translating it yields CASSWGGPRHTEAFF.